This TCR beta chain derives from a study of CD8+ T cells in alopecia areata. Overall study results and limits: The treated group had a single nonresponder, limiting CD8+ expansion-response conclusions.

Indicated treatment: oral pan-JAK inhibitor, 5-10 mg twice daily. A remark on this clone: The antigen is undetermined.

Germline V lookup: CDR1 SGHRS, CDR2 YFSETQ. This CDR3 has 18 residues. The ends lost 0 bases at V and 1 base at J; junction bases unmatched: 9. The sequencing template was cDNA reverse transcribed from extracted RNA. Assay: immunoSEQ multiplex PCR; the TCRdb copy retains only in-frame clones and omits some. Of some 180,000 clones listed, 45% to 60% were seen once; the top ten hold roughly a tenth. This TCR was recovered from a human donor with alopecia areata. Specimen: CD8+ T cells sorted from blood, collected around week 54, from a patient treated with tofacitinib. The chain uses TRBV5-1 and TRBJ2-7; TRBD1 agrees at 11 bases. CDR3 sequence: CASSLVWTGGSSSYEQYF. CDR3 DNA: TGCGCCAGCAGCTTGGTATGGACAGGGGGCTCTTCGTCCTACGAGCAGTACTTC.